A single TCR beta chain is shown here with its context. Donors had no recently reported acute infections or vaccinations and were HIV-negative. The source of the sample is a study of shared clonotypes between healthy human individuals. Looking at the study overall: Used for every donor were three CD4 naive, three CD4 memory, two CD8 naive and one CD8 memory plate.

At deep level, the assay was performed. Libraries were prepared by immunoSEQ multiplex PCR; TCRdb keeps only in-frame clonotypes and omits some of them. The repertoire holds a few million clones, 90% to 97% seen once, with roughly 0.13% in the top ten. Per the germline V gene, CDR1 is SGHDT and CDR2 is YYEEEE. This CDR3 has 14 amino acids. Trimming shortened V by 2 bases and J by 0 bases, and 8 bases separated the two germline ends. The chain employs TRBV5-6 and TRBJ2-5; D may be TRBD1 (5 bases). Source material: naive CD4+ T cells sorted from blood. As to subset: CD45RA+ positively selected. The TCR was taken from a man between 18 and 29 years old in good health. CDR3 DNA: TGTGCCAGCAGCTTAAGGGGTAACCAAGAGACCCAGTACTTC. It codes for CASSLRGNQETQYF.